This TCR beta chain was captured by sequencing in a study of T cells in Graves' hyperthyroidism and ophthalmopathy. Amplification of TCR beta CDR3 regions used RNA as the template. An initial round of RT-PCR targeting the TCR CDR3 relied on the HTBI primer set. In TCRdb, the multiplex PCR reads were re-called with MiXCR into one record per CDR3 protein. The repertoire holds 600,000 to 750,000 distinct CDR3 sequences, with around a sixth as singletons. Study results and limitations: Blood also carried most thyroid clonotypes expanded above 0.001.

Graves' hyperthyroidism was deemed stable absent ophthalmopathy progression within 18 months. The V gene end was trimmed by 4 bases and the J gene end by 5 bases; junction bases not matched to a gene: 8. The CDR3 covers 15 residues. Germline V lookup: CDR1 MNHEY, CDR2 SVGAGI. A note on this clonotype: Its specificity is not known.

Sequencing used blood. This clonotype was obtained from a man aged 50-60 years with Graves' hyperthyroidism. The rearrangement uses TRBV6-5 and TRBJ2-5; TRBD2 matches at 9 bases. The CDR3 loop reads CASSSGREGRETQYF. The CDR3 nucleotides read TGTGCCAGCAGTTCAGGGCGGGAGGGCCGGGAGACCCAGTACTTC.